The sequence of this T cell receptor beta chain was determined in a study of blood T cell repertoires in COVID-19. This CDR3 is built from 16 residues. Germline CDR1 SGHRS, CDR2 YFSETQ. With 6 bases clipped from V and 6 bases from J, the junction kept 14 bases outside the gene matches. Sequenced by immunoSEQ multiplex PCR; TCRdb stores in-frame clones only, minus some. The sample carries approximately 170,000 clones, 88% recorded once. The chain uses TRBV5-1 and TRBJ2-2; 7 positions agree with TRBD2. Sequenced material: PBMCs or T cells enriched from blood (not recorded which). The receptor comes from a woman aged 18-29 years who had recovered from COVID-19. DNA for the CDR3: TGCGCCAGCACTATGACCCAGCAAACTAGCGCCGGGGAGCTGTTTTTT. Its protein is CASTMTQQTSAGELFF.